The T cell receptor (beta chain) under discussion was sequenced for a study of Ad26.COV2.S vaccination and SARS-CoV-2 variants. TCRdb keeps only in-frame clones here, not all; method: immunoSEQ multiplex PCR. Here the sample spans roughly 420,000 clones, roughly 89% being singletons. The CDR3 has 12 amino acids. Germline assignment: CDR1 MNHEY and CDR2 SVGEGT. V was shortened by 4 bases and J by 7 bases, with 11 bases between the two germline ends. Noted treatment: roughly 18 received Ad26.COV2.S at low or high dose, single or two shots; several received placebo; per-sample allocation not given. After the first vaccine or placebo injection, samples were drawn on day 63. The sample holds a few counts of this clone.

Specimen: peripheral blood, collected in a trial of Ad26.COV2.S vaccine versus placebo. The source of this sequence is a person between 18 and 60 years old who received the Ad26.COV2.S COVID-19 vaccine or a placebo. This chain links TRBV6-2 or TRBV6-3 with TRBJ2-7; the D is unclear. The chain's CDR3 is CASSLYSREQYF. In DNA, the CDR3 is TGTGCCAGCAGTTTATACAGTCGGGAGCAGTACTTC.